This T cell receptor beta chain was identified in a study of cytomegalovirus exposure and HLA in healthy donors. Study details: As released early, the data held roughly 85 million unique TCRs from HLA-typed donors.

Use of 60 Vbeta and 13 Jbeta primers characterized the PCR. Original data processing: Later, tens of millions of unique TCR beta chains were counted in an analysis, and approximately 9.9 million of them were shared. Measured with immunoSEQ multiplex PCR; TCRdb has only the in-frame clones, and not every one. That table gives V, J and clone size, and the DNA gave D and trimming. Of about 110,000 clones listed, about two thirds are singletons. V dropped 2 bases and J dropped 4; count of bases not matched to a gene: 6. Germline V gene data show CDR1 as SGHRS and CDR2 as YFSETQ. This CDR3 has 16 amino acids.

The gene calls are TRBV5-1 and TRBJ2-3; 11 positions match TRBD2. Sequenced: PBMCs. This receptor was identified in a man younger than 45 in good health and CMV-seropositive. The CDR3 loop reads CASSFKGSGGADTQYF. The CDR3 coding sequence is TGCGCCAGCAGCTTTAAAGGTAGCGGGGGGGCAGATACGCAGTATTTT.